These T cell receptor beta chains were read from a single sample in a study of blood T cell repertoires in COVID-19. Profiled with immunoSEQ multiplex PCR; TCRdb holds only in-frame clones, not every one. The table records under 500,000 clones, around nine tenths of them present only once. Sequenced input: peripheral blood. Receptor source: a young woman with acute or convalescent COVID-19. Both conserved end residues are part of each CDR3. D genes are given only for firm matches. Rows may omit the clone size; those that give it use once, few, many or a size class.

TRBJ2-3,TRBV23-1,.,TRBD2,TGCGCCAGCAGTCGGGCCAGGAGCGGGGGTACGCAGTATTTT,CASSRARSGGTQYF
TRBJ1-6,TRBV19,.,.,TGTGCCAGTAGAGTGGGGGCTAGAGATTCACCCCTCCACTTT,CASRVGARDSPLHF
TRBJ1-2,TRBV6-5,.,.,TGTGCCAGCAGCCTAGGCGGGTTCCGGTATGGCTACACCTTC,CASSLGGFRYGYTF
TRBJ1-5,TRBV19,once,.,TGTGCCAGTAGTATCGAGGGTTACAATCAGCCCCAGCATTTT,CASSIEGYNQPQHF
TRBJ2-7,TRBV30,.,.,TGTGCCTGGAGTCGGGGTCAAGCCTACGAGCAGTACTTC,CAWSRGQAYEQYF
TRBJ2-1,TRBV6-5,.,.,TGTGCCAGCAGGCCGGGACACCTCAGGGAGCAGTTCTTC,CASRPGHLREQFF
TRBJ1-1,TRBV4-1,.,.,TGCGCCAGCAGCCAAGGGGGGAGGCTGGACACTGAAGCTTTCTTT,CASSQGGRLDTEAFF
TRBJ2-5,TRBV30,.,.,TGTGCCTGGAGTAAGGGGGAAGAGACCCAGTACTTC,CAWSKGEETQYF
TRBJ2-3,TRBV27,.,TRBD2,TGTGCCAGCAGTTCACACACCGGACTAGCGGGGCCCGATACGCAGTATTTT,CASSSHTGLAGPDTQYF
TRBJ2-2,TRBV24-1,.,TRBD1,TGTGCCACCAGTGATTCGACAGGGAGGAACACCGGGGAGCTGTTTTTT,CATSDSTGRNTGELFF
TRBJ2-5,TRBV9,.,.,TGTGCCAGCAGCGTTCAGGGATTTCACCAAGAGACCCAGTACTTC,CASSVQGFHQETQYF
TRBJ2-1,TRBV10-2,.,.,TGCGCCAGCAGTGAAATATTCCCGGGGGAGGACCCCTACAATGAGCAGTTCTTC,CASSEIFPGEDPYNEQFF
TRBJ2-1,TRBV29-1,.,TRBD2,TGCAGCGTTCCAGCGGGGGGGATGGATGAGCAGTTCTTC,CSVPAGGMDEQFF
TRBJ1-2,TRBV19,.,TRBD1,TGTGCCAGTAGTACCCCAACAGGGGGCTTTTATGGCTACACCTTC,CASSTPTGGFYGYTF
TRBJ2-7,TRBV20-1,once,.,TGCAGTGCTAAGGGGTCCGAGCAGTACTTC,CSAKGSEQYF
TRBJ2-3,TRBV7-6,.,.,TGTGCCAGCAGCTCGGCCGGGGGGCCAGATACGCAGTATTTT,CASSSAGGPDTQYF
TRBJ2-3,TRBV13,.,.,TGTGCCAGCCTCATGAGGGATACGCAGTATTTT,CASLMRDTQYF
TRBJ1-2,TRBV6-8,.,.,TGTGCCAGCAAGGGGCGCCCTGGCTACACCTTC,CASKGRPGYTF
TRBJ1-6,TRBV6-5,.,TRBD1,TGTGCCAGCAAAAAAGAGGGACAGACTAATTCACCCCTCCACTTT,CASKKEGQTNSPLHF
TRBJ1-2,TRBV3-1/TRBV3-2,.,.,TGTGCCAGCAGCCAAGTTTCGGGAGGTGGCTACACCTTC,CASSQVSGGGYTF
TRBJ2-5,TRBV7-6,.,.,TGTGCCAGCAGCTTAGGTAGTTCCGAGACCCAGTACTTC,CASSLGSSETQYF
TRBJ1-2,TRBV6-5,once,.,TGTGCCAGCAGTTACTCGCTCGGGGGTGGCTACACCTTC,CASSYSLGGGYTF
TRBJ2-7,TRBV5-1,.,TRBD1,TGCGCCAGCAGCTTGGCTCAAGGACAGGGGGCCTACGAGCAGTACTTC,CASSLAQGQGAYEQYF
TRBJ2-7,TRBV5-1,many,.,TGCGCCAGCAGCTCCACCTACGAGCAGTACTTC,CASSSTYEQYF
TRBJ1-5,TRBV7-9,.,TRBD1,TGTGCCAGCAGCATAACAGGGGACCATCAGCCCCAGCATTTT,CASSITGDHQPQHF
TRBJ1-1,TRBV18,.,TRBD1,TGTGCCAGCTCACCGCCCGGGACAGGGTACGGGGGTGAAGCTTTCTTT,CASSPPGTGYGGEAFF
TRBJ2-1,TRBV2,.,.,TGTGCCAGCAGGCGACAAGGGGCTAGTGAGCAGTTCTTC,CASRRQGASEQFF
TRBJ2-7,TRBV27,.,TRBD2,TGTGCCAGCAGCCTCGTCGGCGGGGGGTCCGAAAACTCCTACGAGCAGTACTTC,CASSLVGGGSENSYEQYF
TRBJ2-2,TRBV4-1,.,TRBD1,TGCGCCAGCAGCCAAGTGGGGACAGGGAGGACCGGGGAGCTGTTTTTT,CASSQVGTGRTGELFF
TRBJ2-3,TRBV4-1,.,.,TGCGCCAGCAGCCTAGGGGCCCAAGATACGCAGTATTTT,CASSLGAQDTQYF
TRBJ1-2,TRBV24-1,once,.,TGTGCCACCAGTGATGAGGGAGGCTATGGCTACACCTTC,CATSDEGGYGYTF
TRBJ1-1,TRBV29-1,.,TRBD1,TGCAGCGCGGGGGACAGGGGCGGCACTGAAGCTTTCTTT,CSAGDRGGTEAFF
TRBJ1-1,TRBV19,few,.,TGTGCCAGTAGTACGAACATTAACACTGAAGCTTTCTTT,CASSTNINTEAFF